These 8 T cell receptor beta chains were sequenced from one sample in a study of blood T cell repertoires in COVID-19. Only in-frame clones appear in the TCRdb table, and some are missing; sequencing was by immunoSEQ multiplex PCR. The table shows some 30,000 clones, with 80% to 90% occurring only once. Sequenced input: peripheral blood. The receptors were gathered from a human donor in a cohort sampled during active COVID-19.

The chain recombines TRBV3-1 (or the pseudogene TRBV3-2) with TRBJ1-3, with D possibly TRBD1 on 5 matching bases. The CDR3 runs to 15 residues. V was pared by 0 bases and J by 0 bases, with 6 bases between. From germline, CDR1 is LGHDT and CDR2 YNNKEL (reference sequence). The CDR3 DNA is TGTGCCAGCAGCCAAGACGACAGCTCTGGAAACACCATATATTTT. Its protein is CASSQDDSSGNTIYF.

The V and J genes are TRBV14 and TRBJ1-4; no clear D. Germline V gives CDR1 SGHDN, CDR2 FVKESK. This CDR3 contains 13 residues. V lost 1 base and J lost 10, with 10 bases in between. DNA of the CDR3: TGTGCCAGCAGCCAAGTAGTTCGAGGAAAACTGTTTTTT. Translation gives CASSQVVRGKLFF. The full variable domain, in which reference TRBV14 and TRBJ1-4 provide the parts outside the CDR3, is EAGVTQFPSHSVIEKGQTVTLRCDPISGHDNLYWYRRVMGKEIKFLLHFVKESKQDESGMPNNRFLAERTGGTYSTLKVQPAELEDSGVYFCASSQVVRGKLFFGSGTQLSVL.

This chain uses TRBV4-2 with TRBJ2-3, with unresolved D. Germline-derived CDR1 and CDR2 are LGHNA and YNFKEQ. This CDR3 is built from 13 residues. V lost 4 bases to trimming and J lost 2 bases, with 7 bases between them. The CDR3 DNA is TGTGCCAGCAGCCCCAGTACCACAGATACGCAGTATTTT. This encodes CASSPSTTDTQYF.

The chain combines TRBV9 with TRBJ2-3; D may be TRBD1 (5 bases). CDR1 and CDR2 (germline): SGDLS, YYNGEE. The CDR3 is 15 residues long. V was trimmed by 2 bases and J by 0 bases, leaving 10 bases between them. CDR3 nucleotide sequence: TGTGCCAGCAGCGTTAGACAGTCTAGCACAGATACGCAGTATTTT. This encodes CASSVRQSSTDTQYF.

V and J are TRBV10-3 and TRBJ2-3; D gene unclear. The CDR3 spans 13 residues. Trimming cost V 5 bases and J 6 bases, with 12 bases left between them. The germline V gene has CDR1 ENHRY and CDR2 SYGVKD. CDR3 in DNA: TGTGCCATCAGTATTACAGTGGCTGATACGCAGTATTTT. This translates into CAISITVADTQYF.

The rearrangement links TRBV10-3 to TRBJ2-5, with TRBD2 as a possible D gene (6 bases). Germline V lookup: CDR1 ENHRY, CDR2 SYGVKD. V was trimmed by 8 bases and J by 2 bases, leaving 15 bases between them. CDR3 length: 14 residues. CDR3 loop: CAIRRGTEQETQYF. In DNA form, the CDR3 reads TGTGCCATCCGACGCGGGACCGAGCAAGAGACCCAGTACTTC.

This clone occurred a few times. The chain combines TRBV19 with TRBJ1-1, with 7 bases lining up with TRBD1. Per germline, CDR1 LNHDA and CDR2 SQIVND (reference sequence). J lost 1 base, V lost 10 bases, and 12 bases had no gene match. CDR3 length equals 15 residues. This CDR3 is CATKPLDRENTEAFF. CDR3 sequence (DNA): TGTGCCACCAAACCCCTTGACAGGGAGAACACTGAAGCTTTCTTT.

The rearrangement links TRBV7-6 to TRBJ1-2; weak D call: TRBD1 (5 bases). Trimming pared 4 bases from V and 0 bases from J, leaving 9 bases between. The CDR3 contains 14 residues. Germline CDR1 reads SGHVS; CDR2 reads FNYEAQ. CDR3 DNA: TGTGCCAGCAGCTCAGGGAATTCTAACTATGGCTACACCTTC. Translated: CASSSGNSNYGYTF.